A single sample is the source of the 25 T cell receptor beta chains below, sequenced in a study of shared clonotypes between healthy human individuals. Using immunoSEQ multiplex PCR, the repertoire was profiled, and TCRdb retains in-frame clones only, with some absent. The sample records about 490,000 clones, over 60% being singletons. The sequencing input was PBMCs. The receptors stem from a woman in her thirties or forties in good health. Some clones in this sample may be carry-over from other donors' samples.

The chain links TRBV5-1 to TRBJ2-5; 7 bases match TRBD2. Losses at the gene ends were 7 bases for V and 1 base for J; bases not matched to a gene: 10. The CDR3 is made up of 15 amino acids. Germline V gives CDR1 SGHRS, CDR2 YFSETQ. CDR3 sequence (DNA): TGCGCCAGCCGATGGAGCGGGACCGGCCAAGAGACCCAGTACTTC. Translating gives CASRWSGTGQETQYF.

The chain uses TRBV30 and TRBJ1-5; 9 positions match TRBD1. Germline V gene data show CDR1 as GTSNPN and CDR2 as SVGIG (reference sequence). The CDR3 covers 18 residues. The ends lost 2 bases at V and 1 base at J; junction bases unmatched: 12. In DNA, the CDR3 is TGTGCCTGGAGTATCGCCAACAGGGGGCGTGGGAGCAATCAGCCCCAGCATTTT. This encodes CAWSIANRGRGSNQPQHF.

The chain carries TRBV18 and TRBJ1-1; the match to TRBD1 covers 9 bases. V dropped 0 bases and J dropped 3; count of bases not matched to a gene: 8. CDR1 and CDR2 from the germline V gene are KGHSH and LQKENI. The length of the CDR3 is 17 residues. This CDR3 is CASSPPRTGARDTEAFF. The DNA of the CDR3 is TGTGCCAGCTCACCACCTCGGACAGGGGCCCGGGACACTGAAGCTTTCTTT. The full variable domain, rest sourced from reference TRBV18 and TRBJ1-1, is NAGVMQNPRHLVRRRGQEARLRCSPMKGHSHVYWYRQLPEEGLKFMVYLQKENIIDESGMPKERFSAEFPKEGPSILRIQQVVRGDSAAYFCASSPPRTGARDTEAFFGQGTRLTVV.

The rearrangement links TRBV9 to TRBJ2-7; TRBD1 is a possible D gene (5 bases). In germline, CDR1 is SGDLS, CDR2 YYNGEE. The CDR3 is 14 amino acids. V was trimmed by 0 bases and J by 2 bases, leaving 9 bases between them. CDR3 sequence (DNA): TGTGCCAGCAGCGTAGACCAGGGCCCCTACGAGCAGTACTTC. Translating it yields CASSVDQGPYEQYF. The variable domain in full, completed from reference TRBV9 and TRBJ2-7, reads DSGVTQTPKHLITATGQRVTLRCSPRSGDLSVYWYQQSLDQGLQFLIQYYNGEERAKGNILERFSAQQFPDLHSELNLSSLELGDSALYFCASSVDQGPYEQYFGPGTRLTVT.

Details on this clone: The same CDR3 also results from other DNA sequences found in this sample. This chain joins TRBV5-1 and TRBJ1-2; 7 bases agree with TRBD1. The trim removed 0 bases at V and 3 bases at J, leaving 2 bases unmatched. Germline assignment: CDR1 SGHRS and CDR2 YFSETQ. The CDR3 has 14 residues. CDR3 DNA: TGCGCCAGCAGCTTGGGACAGGGTGACTATGGCTACACCTTC. It is translated as CASSLGQGDYGYTF. The complete variable domain, with remaining parts taken from reference TRBV5-1 and TRBJ1-2, reads KAGVTQTPRYLIKTRGQQVTLSCSPISGHRSVSWYQQTPGQGLQFLFEYFSETQRNKGNFPGRFSGRQFSNSRSEMNVSTLELGDSALYLCASSLGQGDYGYTFGSGTRLTVV.

The CDR3 loop is CASREDYLQETQYF. The CDR3 DNA reads TGTGCCAGCAGGGAAGACTACCTGCAAGAGACCCAGTACTTC. The rearrangement links TRBV6-5 to TRBJ2-5; a possible D gene is TRBD2 (5 bases). Trimming shortened V by 6 bases and J by 2 bases, and 13 bases separated the two germline ends. CDR3 length: 14 residues. Per the germline V gene, CDR1 is MNHEY and CDR2 is SVGAGI.

V and J are TRBV28 and TRBJ1-1, with a possible D match to TRBD1 (6 bases). Germline values: CDR1 MDHEN, CDR2 SYDVKM. The CDR3 sequence is 12 residues long. Trimming took off 4 bases at V and 3 bases at J, with 6 bases between the two ends. The CDR3 loop reads CASSSGDTEAFF. CDR3 nucleotide sequence: TGTGCCAGCAGTTCAGGGGACACTGAAGCTTTCTTT.

This clone was found once. The genes are TRBV19 and TRBJ2-3, with D perhaps matching TRBD1 (5 bases). The germline CDR1 and CDR2 sequences are LNHDA and SQIVND (reference sequence). The CDR3 length is 14 residues. V was shortened by 4 bases and J by 2 bases, with 10 bases between the two germline ends. CDR3 sequence reads: CASSTQGTTDTQYF. Written as DNA, the CDR3 is TGTGCCAGTAGTACGCAGGGTACCACAGATACGCAGTATTTT.

This clone was counted once. V usage is TRBV30 and J usage is TRBJ2-5; no clear D. This CDR3 region has 13 residues. Germline V lookup: CDR1 GTSNPN, CDR2 SVGIG (reference sequence). V gave up 3 bases and J gave up 5 bases, with 13 bases separating them. CDR3 nucleotide sequence: TGTGCCTGGAGGACACCCTCCAGGGAGACCCAGTACTTC. Residues: CAWRTPSRETQYF. Using reference TRBV30 and TRBJ2-5 for the parts outside the CDR3, the full variable domain is SQTIHQWPATLVQPVGSPLSLECTVEGTSNPNLYWYRQAAGRGLQLLFYSVGIGQISSEVPQNLSASRPQDRQFILSSKKLLLSDSGFYLCAWRTPSRETQYFGPGTRLLVL.

J is TRBJ2-5 and V is TRBV5-1, with D tentatively TRBD2 (5 bases). The CDR3 is 14 residues long. Germline CDR1 SGHRS, CDR2 YFSETQ. V was shortened by 4 bases and J by 2 bases, with 12 bases between the two germline ends. DNA of the CDR3: TGCGCCAGCAGCACTGAGCGGCAGCAAGAGACCCAGTACTTC. This gives the protein CASSTERQQETQYF.

V usage is TRBV27 and J usage is TRBJ2-3; D is uncertain. This CDR3 region has 12 residues. Trimming took off 7 bases at V and 6 bases at J, with 11 bases between the two ends. CDR1 and CDR2 from the germline V gene are MNHEY and SMNVEV (reference sequence). This CDR3 reads CASMSPGDTQYF. CDR3 DNA sequence: TGTGCCAGCATGAGCCCCGGGGATACGCAGTATTTT.

The rearrangement uses TRBV29-1 and TRBJ2-1; D gene unclear. V was pared by 1 base and J by 9 bases, with 13 bases between. The CDR3 is made up of 13 amino acids. Germline CDR1 is SQVTM and CDR2 is ANQGSEA. The CDR3 reads CSVEAAQQGEQFF. Here the CDR3 DNA reads TGCAGCGTTGAAGCCGCGCAACAAGGTGAGCAGTTCTTC.

The chain links TRBV7-9 to TRBJ1-2; D is perhaps TRBD1 (5 bases). V was pared by 5 bases and J by 8 bases, with 18 bases between. In germline, CDR1 is SEHNR, CDR2 FQNEAQ (reference sequence). This CDR3 spans 14 amino acids. CDR3 nucleotides: TGTGCCAGCAGCGCAACGGGACTCTTGGGAGGCTACACCTTC. Its translation is CASSATGLLGGYTF.

Worth noting for this clone: At the DNA level, this CDR3 is encoded by other sequences in the same sample as well. The chain employs TRBV15 and TRBJ2-3, with D unclear. This CDR3 has 14 residues. V was shortened by 1 base and J by 4 bases, with 9 bases between the two germline ends. CDR1 and CDR2 from the germline V gene are LNHNV and YYDKDF (reference sequence). The CDR3 reads CATSRGGTADTQYF. The CDR3 DNA sequence: TGTGCCACCAGCAGAGGAGGTACGGCAGATACGCAGTATTTT.

The V and J genes are TRBV9 and TRBJ2-7; D is unclear. There are 14 residues in the CDR3. The V end lost 0 bases, the J end lost 6 bases, and 13 bases lay between the germline ends. Germline assignment: CDR1 SGDLS and CDR2 YYNGEE. CDR3 residues: CASSVDGHLGEQYF. CDR3 in DNA: TGTGCCAGCAGCGTAGACGGCCATTTAGGCGAGCAGTACTTC. Filled out from reference TRBV9 and TRBJ2-7, the complete variable domain reads DSGVTQTPKHLITATGQRVTLRCSPRSGDLSVYWYQQSLDQGLQFLIQYYNGEERAKGNILERFSAQQFPDLHSELNLSSLELGDSALYFCASSVDGHLGEQYFGPGTRLTVT.

This chain joins TRBV15 and TRBJ2-7; 7 bases fit TRBD1. Trimming removed 3 bases from V and 3 bases from J; junction bases left unmatched: 5. The CDR3 consists of 14 residues. From germline, CDR1 is LNHNV and CDR2 YYDKDF (reference sequence). The CDR3 loop reads CATSSRTGHYEQYF. The CDR3 DNA reads TGTGCCACCAGCAGCCGGACAGGCCACTACGAGCAGTACTTC.

This clone was counted between two and nine times. This sequence joins TRBV29-1 and TRBJ1-1; D perhaps matches TRBD1 (6 bases). The ends were cut back, 7 bases at V and 0 bases at J, with 12 bases in the middle. Germline CDR1 SQVTM, CDR2 ANQGSEA. This CDR3 region has 13 residues. CDR3 nucleotides: TGCAGCGCCTACCGACAGGTGAACACTGAAGCTTTCTTT. It yields the protein CSAYRQVNTEAFF. Supplemented by reference TRBV29-1 and TRBJ1-1, the full variable domain reads SAVISQKPSRDICQRGTSLTIQCQVDSQVTMMFWYRQQPGQSLTLIATANQGSEATYESGFVIDKFPISRPNLTFSTLTVSNMSPEDSSIYLCSAYRQVNTEAFFGQGTRLTVV.

The rearrangement joins TRBV7-2 to TRBJ1-2; 7 bases agree with TRBD1. Germline lookup yields CDR1 SGHTA and CDR2 FQGNSA. The V gene end was trimmed by 6 bases and the J gene end by 6 bases; junction bases not matched to a gene: 7. The CDR3 sequence is 13 residues long. CDR3: CASRRDSWDGYTF. Here the CDR3 DNA reads TGTGCCAGCAGAAGGGACAGTTGGGATGGCTACACCTTC.

This sequence joins TRBV4-1 and TRBJ2-5; TRBD1 matches at 10 bases. The CDR3 is made up of 13 amino acids. The junction had 8 bases not matched to a gene; V was cut back by 5 bases and J by 11 bases. The germline V gene encodes CDR1 MGHRA and CDR2 YSYEKL. CDR3 bases: TGCGCCAGCAGCTCTCGGACAGGGGGTGAGCAGTACTTC. Amino acid sequence: CASSSRTGGEQYF.

V and J are TRBV5-5 and TRBJ1-2; D is unclear. Trimming pared 2 bases from V and 8 bases from J, leaving 16 bases between. CDR3 length: 14 amino acids. Germline-derived CDR1 and CDR2 are SGHKS and YYEKEE (reference sequence). The CDR3 coding sequence is TGTGCCAGCAGCTTAGAATTGTTAGGGTCGGGCTACACCTTC. Amino acids: CASSLELLGSGYTF.

J is TRBJ2-3 and V is TRBV21-1; the tabulated D call, TRBD1, remains unverified against the DNA. TRBV21-1 is shown as a pseudogene. This CDR3 is built from 15 residues. The CDR3 sequence is CASSLQRGNTDTQYF. CDR3 DNA sequence: TGTGCCAGCAGCTTACAAAGGGGGAACACAGATACGCAGTATTTT.

This clone was seen just once. The chain is built from TRBV6-1 and TRBJ1-4; no definite D call. The V end lost 2 bases, the J end lost 7 bases, and 14 bases lay between the germline ends. The germline CDR1 and CDR2 sequences are MNHNS and SASEGT. The CDR3 extends over 15 amino acids. The CDR3 coding sequence is TGTGCCAGCAGTGAAAGAAGACAAGTGAGTGAAAAACTGTTTTTT. Translated: CASSERRQVSEKLFF.

This clone has at least ten counts. The gene calls are TRBV28 and TRBJ1-2, with D tentatively TRBD1 (5 bases). This CDR3 is 12 amino acids long. Per germline, CDR1 MDHEN and CDR2 SYDVKM. The V and J ends lost 6 bases and 5 bases respectively, with 10 bases between them. CDR3 sequence: CASSGGYYGYTF. The CDR3 DNA reads as TGTGCCAGCAGCGGGGGTTATTATGGCTACACCTTC.

This sequence joins TRBV10-3 and TRBJ1-1; maybe TRBD1 (6 bases). The germline gives CDR1 ENHRY, CDR2 SYGVKD. Trimming shortened V by 11 bases and J by 1 base, and 11 bases separated the two germline ends. The CDR3 totals 12 residues. The CDR3 DNA follows: TGTGCCCCGGGGACACCGAACACTGAAGCTTTCTTT. It encodes CAPGTPNTEAFF.

This CDR3 reads CASSLGRTAGANVLTF. The CDR3 DNA reads as TGTGCCAGCAGCTTAGGGCGGACAGCTGGGGCCAACGTCCTGACTTTC. The gene calls are TRBV7-2 and TRBJ2-6; weak D call: TRBD1 (6 bases). Trimming removed 1 base at V and 2 bases at J, with 9 bases between. Germline assignment: CDR1 SGHTA and CDR2 FQGNSA. The CDR3 is 16 residues long.